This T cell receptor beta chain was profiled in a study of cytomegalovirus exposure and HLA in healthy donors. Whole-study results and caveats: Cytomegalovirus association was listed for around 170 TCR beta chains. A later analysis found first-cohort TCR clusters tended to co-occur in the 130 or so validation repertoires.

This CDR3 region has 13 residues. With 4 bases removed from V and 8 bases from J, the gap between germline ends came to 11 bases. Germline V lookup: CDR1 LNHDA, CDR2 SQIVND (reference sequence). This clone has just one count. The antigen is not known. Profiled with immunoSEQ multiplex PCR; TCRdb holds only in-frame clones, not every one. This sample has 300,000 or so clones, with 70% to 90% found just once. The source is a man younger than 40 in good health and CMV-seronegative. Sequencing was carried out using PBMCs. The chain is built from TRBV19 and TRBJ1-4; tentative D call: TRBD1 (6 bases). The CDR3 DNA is TGTGCCAGTAGTACTTACAGGGCGGAAAAACTGTTTTTT. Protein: CASSTYRAEKLFF.